Listed below are T cell receptor beta chains from one sample, sequenced in a study of tumor-infiltrating lymphocytes in oesophageal squamous cell carcinoma. MiXCR, run by TCRdb on the PCR reads, gives a single entry per CDR3 protein. The sample records about 17,000 distinct CDR3 sequences, 45% to 50% being singletons. Specimen: normal esophageal tissue next to the tumor. The receptor set was obtained from a female donor with esophageal squamous cell carcinoma. The CDR3 runs from the conserved cysteine through the conserved F or W. The order of the fields is V gene, D gene, J gene, CDR3 length, clone size, CDR3 protein, CDR3 DNA. A D gene is named only where the DNA matches it firmly. A row's size may be missing; if present it is once, few, many or a size class.

>TRBV7-8|TRBD2|TRBJ2-7|15|few
CASSLVAGTSYEQYF
TGTGCCAGCAGCTTAGTAGCGGGCACCTCCTACGAGCAGTACTTC
>TRBV12-3/TRBV12-4|-|TRBJ1-2|14|-
CASSLRREGYGYTF
TGTGCCAGCAGTTTAAGGCGGGAAGGCTATGGCTACACCTTC
>TRBV5-5|-|TRBJ2-5|14|-
CASSLVGSQETQYF
TGTGCCAGCAGCTTGGTTGGCAGCCAAGAGACCCAGTACTTC
>TRBV5-1|TRBD1|TRBJ1-1|14|few
CASSTDRAGAEAFF
TGCGCCAGCAGCACAGACAGGGCGGGTGCTGAAGCTTTCTTT
>TRBV7-3|TRBD2|TRBJ2-7|15|-
CASSKAGGEIDTQYF
TGTGCCAGCAGCAAAGCGGGAGGGGAAATAGATACGCAGTACTTC
>TRBV2|TRBD1|TRBJ1-6|15|many
CASNGQGAINSPLHF
TGTGCCAGCAATGGACAGGGGGCAATAAATTCACCCCTCCACTTT
>TRBV6-2/TRBV6-3|-|TRBJ2-7|15|many
CASSYGDFASYEQYF
TGTGCCAGCAGTTATGGAGATTTTGCCTCCTACGAGCAGTACTTC
>TRBV11-1|-|TRBJ1-2|17|-
CASSLQPLDSLNYGYTF
TGTGCCAGCAGCTTACAGCCCCTTGACAGCCTCAACTATGGCTACACCTTC
>TRBV27|-|TRBJ1-1|13|many
CASSLGGASEAFF
TGTGCCAGCAGTTTAGGAGGGGCAAGCGAAGCTTTCTTT
>TRBV6-1|TRBD1|TRBJ1-2|15|few
CASKEGGGLIYGYTF
TGTGCCAGCAAAGAAGGGGGCGGCCTTATCTATGGCTACACCTTC
>TRBV19|TRBD1|TRBJ2-7|14|many
CASSNRGLTYEQYF
TGTGCCAGTAGTAACAGGGGGCTAACCTACGAGCAGTACTTC
>TRBV11-2|-|TRBJ2-5|14|many
CASSSGRIKETQYF
TGTGCCAGCAGCTCAGGACGGATTAAAGAGACCCAGTACTTC
>TRBV7-2|TRBD1|TRBJ1-1|14|-
CASSLFDREAEAFF
TGTGCCAGCAGCTTATTTGACAGGGAGGCTGAAGCTTTCTTT
>TRBV7-9|-|TRBJ2-5|19|-
CASSLVMSAWGSDQETQYF
TGTGCCAGCAGCTTAGTAATGAGTGCTTGGGGCTCTGACCAAGAGACCCAGTACTTC
>TRBV4-2|TRBD2|TRBJ2-1|17|few
CASSQVRATSGCNEQFF
TGTGCCAGCAGCCAAGTACGAGCGACTAGCGGCTGCAATGAGCAGTTCTTC
>TRBV9|-|TRBJ2-1|13|-
CASSTYRGVEQFF
TGTGCCAGCAGCACCTACCGCGGGGTTGAGCAGTTCTTC
>TRBV5-1|-|TRBJ2-3|14|few
CASSLGGGTDTQYF
TGCGCCAGCAGCTTGGGGGGGGGCACAGATACGCAGTATTTT
>TRBV7-9|TRBD1|TRBJ2-1|15|-
CASSPSEGANNEQFF
TGTGCCAGCAGCCCGTCCGAGGGGGCGAACAATGAGCAGTTCTTC